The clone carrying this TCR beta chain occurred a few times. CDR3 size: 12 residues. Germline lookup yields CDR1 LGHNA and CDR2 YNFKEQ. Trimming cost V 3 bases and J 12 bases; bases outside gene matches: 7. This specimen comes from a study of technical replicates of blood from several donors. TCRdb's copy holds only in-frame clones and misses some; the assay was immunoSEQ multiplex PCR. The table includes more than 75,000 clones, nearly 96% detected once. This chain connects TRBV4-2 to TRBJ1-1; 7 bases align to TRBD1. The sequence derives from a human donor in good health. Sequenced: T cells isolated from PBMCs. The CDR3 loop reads CASSHLTGTTFF. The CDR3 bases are TGTGCCAGCAGCCACCTGACAGGGACAACTTTCTTT.